This TCR beta chain was observed in a study of blood T cell repertoires in COVID-19. Study-level background: Sites in the United States, Italy and Spain provided acute and convalescent COVID-19 samples. Nucleic acid was either cDNA or gDNA, and it came from T cells, B-cell-depleted T cells, or PBMCs.

In the original processing: Amplification of reference gene primers was used by the study to estimate nucleated cell counts. Sequencing was performed with immunoSEQ multiplex PCR; in TCRdb, only in-frame clones are kept and a portion is missing. V and J calls and clone size are copied from that table; D and trimming were computed from the DNA. This sample has about 320,000 clones, with around four fifths found just once. The count of this clone is one. The CDR3 spans 15 residues. Trimming removed 0 bases from V and 5 bases from J, with 11 bases in between. Germline V lookup: CDR1 SGHRS, CDR2 YFSETQ. The sequence derives from a woman aged 45-65 years with acute or convalescent COVID-19. Source material: peripheral blood. The rearrangement uses TRBV5-1 and TRBJ2-2; a weak D match, TRBD1 (6 bases). CDR3 in amino acids: CASSLDREGTGELFF. The CDR3 DNA reads as TGCGCCAGCAGCTTGGACAGGGAAGGGACCGGGGAGCTGTTTTTT.